This TCR beta chain came from a study of CXCR3-negative and CXCR3-positive naive CD8 T cells. CDR1 and CDR2 from the germline V gene are SGHDN and FVKESK. CDR3 length equals 15 residues. UMI-labeled TRB cDNA libraries were prepared by 5' RACE. TCRdb reprocessed the 5' RACE reads and reports one entry per CDR3 protein, with no DNA. Its listing shows about 40,000 distinct CDR3 sequences. Specimen: memory CD8+ T cells from blood. The clonotype comes from a human donor in good health. Some clones in this sample may be carry-over from other donors' samples. The chain is built from TRBV14 and TRBJ1-1; no DNA is available, so the TRBD1 call from TCRdb remains unchecked. CDR3 loop: CASSQDEGEIAEAFF.